This is a list of T cell receptor beta chains from one sample in a study of shared clonotypes between healthy human individuals. Libraries were prepared by immunoSEQ multiplex PCR; TCRdb keeps only in-frame clonotypes and omits some of them. The repertoire holds 1,400,000 or so clones, with 97% to 99% as singletons. Sequencing was done on a sample of naive CD4+ T cells sorted from blood. The receptor set was obtained from a man between 25 and 39 years old in good health. Each CDR3 is given with its conserved first and last residue. D genes are given only for firm matches. A clone size is listed for some rows: how often the clone was seen (once, few, many), or a class if it is expanded.

cdr3_aa,cdr3_nt,v_call,d_call,j_call,clone_size
CASSLPVPGELFF,TGTGCCAGCAGCCTGCCAGTTCCCGGGGAGCTGTTTTTT,TRBV5-6,-,TRBJ2-2,-
CASSLALENIQYF,TGTGCCAGCAGCTTAGCGTTGGAAAACATTCAGTACTTC,TRBV7-2,-,TRBJ2-4,-
CASSLASGRTGELFF,TGTGCCAGCAGCTTAGCTAGCGGGAGGACCGGGGAGCTGTTTTTT,TRBV7-9,TRBD2,TRBJ2-2,-
CASSLDTEAFF,TGTGCCAGCAGCTTAGACACTGAAGCTTTCTTT,TRBV7-9,-,TRBJ1-1,few
CASSPPTGPRGETQYF,TGTGCCAGCTCACCCCCGACAGGACCTAGGGGGGAGACCCAGTACTTC,TRBV18,-,TRBJ2-5,-
CASSLSGPYEQYF,TGTGCCAGCTCATTGAGCGGCCCATACGAGCAGTACTTC,TRBV18,-,TRBJ2-7,-
CASSILGGVLQETQYF,TGTGCCAGTAGTATTCTTGGGGGAGTGCTCCAAGAGACCCAGTACTTC,TRBV19,-,TRBJ2-5,-
CASSPRDRVSEQYF,TGTGCCAGCTCACCCCGGGACAGGGTCTCCGAGCAGTACTTC,TRBV18,TRBD1,TRBJ2-7,-
CASSLVEFTYNEQFF,TGCGCCAGCAGCTTGGTGGAGTTCACCTACAATGAGCAGTTCTTC,TRBV5-1,-,TRBJ2-1,-
CASSPNKRNTEAFF,TGTGCCAGCAGCCCGAACAAGAGGAACACTGAAGCTTTCTTT,TRBV7-2,-,TRBJ1-1,-
CASSYGTGRGNAEAFF,TGCGCCAGCAGCTACGGGACAGGAAGGGGGAACGCTGAAGCTTTCTTT,TRBV5-1,TRBD1,TRBJ1-1,-
CASSLDGIQETQYF,TGTGCCAGCAGCTTGGACGGGATACAAGAGACCCAGTACTTC,TRBV5-5,-,TRBJ2-5,-
CASPPYRGLPGLAGKNEQFF,TGTGCCAGCCCCCCCTACCGGGGGCTACCGGGACTAGCGGGGAAGAATGAGCAGTTCTTC,TRBV18,TRBD2,TRBJ2-1,-
CASSTGGGSYNEQFF,TGTGCCAGCAGCACTGGGGGGGGATCGTACAATGAGCAGTTCTTC,TRBV6-6,TRBD2,TRBJ2-1,-
CASSQGLGADTQYF,TGTGCCAGCAGCCAGGGGCTAGGTGCGGATACGCAGTATTTT,TRBV7-9,-,TRBJ2-3,-
CASIPLGTTGYTF,TGTGCCAGCATCCCCTTAGGGACAACTGGCTACACCTTC,TRBV28,-,TRBJ1-2,-
CASSPGTVTTDTQYF,TGTGCCAGCAGCCCGGGGACCGTTACCACAGATACGCAGTATTTT,TRBV11-3,-,TRBJ2-3,-
CASSDILGRQPQHF,TGTGCCAGCAGTGACATTTTGGGGCGACAGCCCCAGCATTTT,TRBV6-1,-,TRBJ1-5,-
CASSPLPSASGRDQQYF,TGTGCCAGCTCACCACTTCCTTCGGCTAGCGGGAGGGACCAGCAGTACTTC,TRBV18,TRBD2,TRBJ2-7,-
CASNRGPNQPQHF,TGTGCCAGCAACAGGGGCCCCAATCAGCCCCAGCATTTT,TRBV9,TRBD1,TRBJ1-5,-
CASSQDGTHGYTF,TGCGCCAGCAGCCAAGATGGGACCCATGGCTACACCTTC,TRBV4-3,-,TRBJ1-2,-
CASSLGGRGGQPQHF,TGTGCCAGCAGCTTAGGGGGGAGGGGCGGCCAGCCCCAGCATTTT,TRBV7-2,-,TRBJ1-5,-
CASSQFVLTGELFF,TGCGCCAGCAGCCAATTTGTCCTAACCGGGGAGCTGTTTTTT,TRBV4-3,-,TRBJ2-2,-
CASSSPVGTAYEQYF,TGTGCCAGTAGTTCCCCCGTGGGGACTGCCTACGAGCAGTACTTC,TRBV19,-,TRBJ2-7,-
CASGQSFRASYEQYF,TGTGCCAGCGGACAAAGTTTTCGGGCGTCCTACGAGCAGTACTTC,TRBV27,-,TRBJ2-7,-
CASSFGGRSGEQPQHF,TGTGCCAGCAGCTTTGGGGGGAGGTCAGGGGAACAGCCCCAGCATTTT,TRBV7-2,-,TRBJ1-5,-
CASSLGGIGTEAFF,TGTGCCAGCAGCTTAGGGGGGATTGGGACTGAAGCTTTCTTT,TRBV7-2,-,TRBJ1-1,-
CASSVGLAGTDTQYF,TGTGCCAGCAGTGTGGGACTAGCGGGTACAGATACGCAGTATTTT,TRBV2,TRBD2,TRBJ2-3,-
CASSLQIQETQYF,TGTGCCAGCAGCTTGCAGATCCAAGAGACCCAGTACTTC,TRBV5-4,-,TRBJ2-5,once
CASSLDRAGGLVNEQFF,TGCGCCAGCAGCTTGGATCGGGCGGGAGGGCTCGTCAATGAGCAGTTCTTC,TRBV5-1,TRBD2,TRBJ2-1,-
CRTGSYEQYF,TGCAGGACAGGCTCCTACGAGCAGTACTTC,TRBV20-1,-,TRBJ2-7,-
CASSTGGKNNEQFF,TGTGCCAGCAGTACAGGGGGCAAAAACAATGAGCAGTTCTTC,TRBV28,TRBD1,TRBJ2-1,-
CASSRTGGDYSNQPQHF,TGTGCCAGCTCACGGACAGGGGGCGATTATAGCAATCAGCCCCAGCATTTT,TRBV18,TRBD1,TRBJ1-5,-
CASSPHSPTDTQYF,TGTGCCAGCAGCCCCCATTCCCCGACAGATACGCAGTATTTT,TRBV7-2,-,TRBJ2-3,-
CASSRVGETNYGYTF,TGTGCCAGCAGCCGTGTCGGGGAGACTAACTATGGCTACACCTTC,TRBV14,-,TRBJ1-2,-
CASSEAVGFQSYGYTF,TGTGCCAGCAGTGAGGCCGTAGGGTTTCAGAGCTATGGCTACACCTTC,TRBV25-1,-,TRBJ1-2,-
CASSRTGEATGELFF,TGCGCCAGCAGTCGGACAGGGGAGGCCACCGGGGAGCTGTTTTTT,TRBV10-2,TRBD1,TRBJ2-2,-
CASSSFSGITYEQYF,TGTGCCAGCAGTTCCTTCAGCGGGATTACCTACGAGCAGTACTTC,TRBV6-5,TRBD2,TRBJ2-7,-
CASRLTGFDTQYF,TGTGCCAGCAGGCTGACAGGATTCGATACGCAGTATTTT,TRBV27,-,TRBJ2-3,-
CASSALAGGRTGELFF,TGTGCCAGCAGCGCTCTAGCGGGAGGTCGCACCGGGGAGCTGTTTTTT,TRBV9,TRBD2,TRBJ2-2,-
CASSPGQGTFRWDTGELFF,TGTGCCAGCAGTCCGGGACAGGGGACCTTCCGCTGGGACACCGGGGAGCTGTTTTTT,TRBV28,TRBD1,TRBJ2-2,-
CASSIEGAPMTFF,TGTGCCAGTAGTATAGAGGGGGCACCGATGACTTTCTTT,TRBV19,-,TRBJ1-1,-
CSARERETQYF,TGCAGTGCTAGAGAACGAGAGACCCAGTACTTC,TRBV20-1,-,TRBJ2-5,-
CASSSPGSGANVLTF,TGTGCCAGCAGTTCCCCTGGGTCTGGGGCCAACGTCCTGACTTTC,TRBV27,-,TRBJ2-6,once
CASSESSGTGKQYF,TGCGCCAGCAGTGAGTCTTCGGGAACGGGGAAGCAGTACTTC,TRBV10-1,-,TRBJ2-7,once
CATSRAAAYEQYF,TGTGCCACCAGCAGAGCGGCAGCCTACGAGCAGTACTTC,TRBV15,-,TRBJ2-7,-
CASSESRATSEQFF,TGCGCCAGCAGTGAGTCGAGGGCAACCTCGGAGCAGTTCTTC,TRBV10-1,-,TRBJ2-1,-
CASGLGTSGITGELFF,TGTGCTAGTGGTTTGGGGACTAGCGGGATCACCGGGGAGCTGTTTTTT,TRBV12-5,TRBD2,TRBJ2-2,-